This TCR beta chain was observed in a study of vaccination and CD4 T cells after COVID-19. At the Johns Hopkins FTIC core, DNA taken from cultured CD4+ T cells was sequenced by way of the Oncomine TCR Beta short-read assay. Researchers extracted genomic DNA from CD4+ T cells that had been cultured. TCRdb itself ran the PCR reads through MiXCR, one entry per CDR3 protein. The sample has thousands of distinct CDR3 sequences, roughly 70% seen once. The sample holds one count of this clonotype. Its specificity is unknown. J lost 10 bases, V lost 4 bases, and 17 bases had no gene match. The CDR3 extends over 17 amino acids. The germline V gene has CDR1 SGDLS and CDR2 YYNGEE. Treatment denoted: roughly ten-day PBMC culture with coronavirus spike peptide pools or control peptides (ViraFEST assay).

The sequenced material came from CD4+ T cells from blood, cultured in vitro. The gene calls are TRBV9 and TRBJ1-6; TRBD1 agrees at 7 bases. This clonotype was obtained from a human donor who had recovered from COVID-19. The CDR3 region is CASSSPGGALDNSPLHF. DNA of the CDR3: TGTGCCAGCAGCTCCCCAGGGGGGGCTTTAGACAACTCACCCCTCCACTTT. Supplemented by reference TRBV9 and TRBJ1-6, the full variable domain reads DSGVTQTPKHLITATGQRVTLRCSPRSGDLSVYWYQQSLDQGLQFLIQYYNGEERAKGNILERFSAQQFPDLHSELNLSSLELGDSALYFCASSSPGGALDNSPLHFGNGTRLTVT.